The T cell receptor (beta chain) described here comes from a study of T cells in Graves' hyperthyroidism and ophthalmopathy. Germline trimming cut 7 bases from V and 10 bases from J; bases unmatched to any gene: 12. The CDR3 is 13 amino acids. The V gene's germline CDR1 is MGHDK and CDR2 SYGVNS. What was amplified from RNA transcripts were TCR beta CDR3 regions. The HTBI primer set was used in a first-round RT-PCR of the TCR CDR3. TCRdb passed the multiplex PCR reads through MiXCR, listing each CDR3 protein once. The sample lists 700,000 to 850,000 distinct CDR3 sequences; under 45% were seen once. Absence of ophthalmopathy progression within 18 months defined stable Graves' hyperthyroidism. Exclusions: uncontrolled infection, other autoimmune disease, pregnancy, lactation.

This chain links TRBV25-1 with TRBJ1-2; TRBD1 matches at 7 bases. The clonotype was recovered from a woman aged 40 to 55 with Graves' hyperthyroidism. Material: blood. The CDR3 DNA reads TGTGCCAGCACTGACAGGGCCCGTGCGGCCTACACCTTC. Its translation: CASTDRARAAYTF.